This TCR beta chain was sequenced for a study of STAT5B mutations in CD4+ large granular lymphocyte leukemia. Study-level points and caveats: CD4-sorted patient repertoires seemed more clonal than healthy CD4+ repertoires.

This was a survey-level run. Sequencing used immunoSEQ multiplex PCR; TCRdb keeps in-frame clones, though not all of them. Here the sample spans 7,500 to 8,500 clones, roughly 70% being singletons. Notes on this clone: No antigen is known for it.

The trim removed 4 bases at V and 5 bases at J, leaving 9 bases unmatched. The germline CDR1 and CDR2 sequences are SGHTA and FQGNSA. This CDR3 region has 16 residues. The receptor comes from a woman aged 60-75 years with CD4+ T-cell large granular lymphocyte leukemia. Sequencing was done on a sample of PBMCs. The chain links TRBV7-2 to TRBJ2-3, with 10 bases that match TRBD2. The CDR3 is CASSSRLAGGGDTQYF. The DNA of the CDR3 is TGTGCCAGCAGCTCCAGACTAGCGGGTGGGGGAGATACGCAGTATTTT.